The T cell receptor (beta chain) under discussion was sequenced for a study of blood T cell repertoires in COVID-19. In the study overall: T cells, B-cell-depleted T cells, or PBMCs supplied cDNA or gDNA.

This clone showed up just once. Only in-frame clones appear in the TCRdb table, and some are missing; sequencing was by immunoSEQ multiplex PCR. The sample comprises over 150,000 clones, 84% of which are singletons, and more than 5.5% rests with the top ten. V was pared by 1 base and J by 0 bases, with 0 bases of the junction left unmatched. The CDR3 extends over 14 amino acids. Germline V gene lookup returns CDR1 SGHRS and CDR2 YFSETQ. This chain links TRBV5-1 with TRBJ1-1; 7 bases are shared with TRBD1. The sample consisted of peripheral blood. The clonotype was recovered from a human donor in a cohort sampled during active COVID-19. This chain's CDR3 is CASSLTGVNTEAFF. The CDR3 nucleotides are TGCGCCAGCAGCTTGACAGGGGTGAACACTGAAGCTTTCTTT.